The 5 T cell receptor beta chains in this list originate from one sample, sequenced in a study of regulatory T cells in long-lasting Graves disease. As to time point: persistent/refractory GD, antithyroid drugs over 5 years with positive TRAb. Researchers made the TCR library from RNA that was extracted from PBMCs. Assembly of TCR beta libraries relied on iRepertoire HTBI primers together with Arm-PCR of CDR3 regions. TCRdb redid the calling of the multiplex PCR reads with MiXCR, one entry per CDR3 protein. The profile shows 650,000 to 700,000 distinct CDR3 sequences, around 30% of them singletons. Specimen: peripheral blood mononuclear cells (PBMCs), collected when the disease was refractory, from a patient treated with antithyroid drugs. The source of these receptors is a female donor with Graves disease.

The chain has TRBV19 and TRBJ1-1; tentatively, D is TRBD1 (6 bases). Germline V lookup: CDR1 LNHDA, CDR2 SQIVND (reference sequence). Trimming removed 7 bases at V and 1 base at J, with 16 bases between. The CDR3 covers 15 residues. CDR3 in amino acids: CASNNRQVGNTEAFF. The CDR3 bases are TGTGCCAGTAATAATAGACAGGTAGGGAACACTGAAGCTTTCTTT. Variable domain in full (rest from reference TRBV19 and TRBJ1-1): DGGITQSPKYLFRKEGQNVTLSCEQNLNHDAMYWYRQDPGQGLRLIYYSQIVNDFQKGDIAEGYSVSREKKESFPLTVTSAQKNPTAFYLCASNNRQVGNTEAFFGQGTRLTVV.

The chain is built from TRBV29-1 and TRBJ1-1, with D perhaps TRBD1 (6 bases). The CDR3 totals 15 residues. Germline V gives CDR1 SQVTM, CDR2 ANQGSEA. The ends were cut back, 6 bases at V and 1 base at J, with 18 bases in the middle. In nucleotides, the CDR3 is TGCAGCGTGGTGGGACAATCGATCGCGAACACTGAAGCTTTCTTT. Amino acid sequence: CSVVGQSIANTEAFF.

This clonotype was counted ten times or more. This chain joins TRBV6-1 and TRBJ1-2, with 8 bases fitting TRBD1. Germline CDR1 reads MNHNS; CDR2 reads SASEGT. V lost 4 bases, J lost 4 bases, and 5 bases stayed unmatched. The CDR3 has 14 amino acids. The CDR3 sequence is CASSVLRGPYGYTF. The CDR3 region has the DNA TGTGCCAGCAGTGTCCTCAGGGGGCCCTATGGCTACACCTTC.

This clonotype was counted many times. For the CDR3, the DNA is TGTGCCAGCAGAGCTAAACTTACAGGGTCTGGAAACACCATATATTTT. Protein: CASRAKLTGSGNTIYF. This sequence joins TRBV6-1 and TRBJ1-3, with D tentatively TRBD1 (6 bases). In germline, CDR1 is MNHNS, CDR2 SASEGT. Deletions cut 6 bases from V and 1 base from J, with 16 bases between. The CDR3 runs to 16 residues.

The chain uses TRBV12-3 or TRBV12-4 and TRBJ2-1, with TRBD2 as a possible D gene (6 bases). This CDR3 spans 12 amino acids. The V gene lost 10 bases and the J gene lost 3 bases, with 10 bases spanning the gap. The CDR3 DNA is TGTGCCACCCATAGCGGCTACAATGAGCAGTTCTTC. Its translation: CATHSGYNEQFF.